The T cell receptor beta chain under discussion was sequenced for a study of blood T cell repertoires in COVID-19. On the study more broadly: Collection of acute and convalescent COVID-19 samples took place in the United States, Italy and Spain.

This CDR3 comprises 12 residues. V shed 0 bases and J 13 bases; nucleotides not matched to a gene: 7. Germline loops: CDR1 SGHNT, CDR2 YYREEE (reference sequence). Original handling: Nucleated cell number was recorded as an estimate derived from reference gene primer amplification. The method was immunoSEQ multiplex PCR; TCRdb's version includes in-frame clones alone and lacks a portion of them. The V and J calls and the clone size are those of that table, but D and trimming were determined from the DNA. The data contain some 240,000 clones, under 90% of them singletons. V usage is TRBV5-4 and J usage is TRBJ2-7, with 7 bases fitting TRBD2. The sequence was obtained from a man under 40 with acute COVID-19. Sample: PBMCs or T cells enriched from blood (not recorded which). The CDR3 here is CASSLGTGRPYV. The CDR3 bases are TGTGCCAGCAGCTTGGGGACCGGGAGGCCCTACGTC.